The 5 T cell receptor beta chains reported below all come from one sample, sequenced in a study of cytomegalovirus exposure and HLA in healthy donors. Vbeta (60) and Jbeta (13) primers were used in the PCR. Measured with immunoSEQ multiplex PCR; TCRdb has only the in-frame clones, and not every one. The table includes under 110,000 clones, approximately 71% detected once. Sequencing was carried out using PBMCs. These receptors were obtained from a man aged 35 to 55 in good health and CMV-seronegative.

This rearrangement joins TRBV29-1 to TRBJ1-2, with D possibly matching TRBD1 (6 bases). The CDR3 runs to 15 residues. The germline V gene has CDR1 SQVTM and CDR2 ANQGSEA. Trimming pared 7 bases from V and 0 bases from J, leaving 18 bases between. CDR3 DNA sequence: TGCAGCGCCCAGGGGACCTCTAAAACTAACTATGGCTACACCTTC. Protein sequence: CSAQGTSKTNYGYTF.

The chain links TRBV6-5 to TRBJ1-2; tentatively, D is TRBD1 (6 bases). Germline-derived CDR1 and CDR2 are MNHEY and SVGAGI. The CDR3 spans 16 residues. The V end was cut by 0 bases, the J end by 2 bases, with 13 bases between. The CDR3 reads CASSYSSFTGNYGYTF. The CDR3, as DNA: TGTGCCAGCAGTTACTCGAGCTTTACAGGGAACTATGGCTACACCTTC.

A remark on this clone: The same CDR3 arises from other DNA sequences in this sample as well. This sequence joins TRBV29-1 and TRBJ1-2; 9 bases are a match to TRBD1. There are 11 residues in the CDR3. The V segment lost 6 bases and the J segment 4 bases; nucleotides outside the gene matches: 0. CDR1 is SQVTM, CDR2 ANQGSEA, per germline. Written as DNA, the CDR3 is TGCAGCGTGGGACAGGGCTATGGCTACACCTTC. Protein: CSVGQGYGYTF.

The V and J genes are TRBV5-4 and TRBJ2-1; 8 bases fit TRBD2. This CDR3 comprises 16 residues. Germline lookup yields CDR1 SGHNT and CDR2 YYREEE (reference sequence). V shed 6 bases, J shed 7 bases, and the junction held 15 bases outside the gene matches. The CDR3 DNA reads TGTGCCAGCACCCCCGGGGGGGGACTAGTGAGGAATGAGCAGTTCTTC. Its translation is CASTPGGGLVRNEQFF.

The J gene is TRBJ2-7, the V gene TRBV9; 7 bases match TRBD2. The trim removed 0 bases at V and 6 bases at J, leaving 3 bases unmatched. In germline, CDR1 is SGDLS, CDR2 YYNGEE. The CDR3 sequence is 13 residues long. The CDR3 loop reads CASSVEASGEQYF. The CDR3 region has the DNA TGTGCCAGCAGCGTAGAAGCTAGCGGCGAGCAGTACTTC.